The rows below give T cell receptor beta chains drawn from one sample of a study of blood T cell repertoires in COVID-19. Profiling relied on immunoSEQ multiplex PCR, and the TCRdb table lists in-frame clones only, not all of them. The profile shows around 310,000 clones, 89% of them singletons. The sequenced material came from PBMCs or T cells enriched from blood (not recorded which). These receptors all come from a woman under 40 who had recovered from COVID-19. Each CDR3 is given with its conserved first and last residue. The order of the fields is D gene, V gene, clone size, J gene, CDR3 DNA, CDR3 protein. D genes are given only for firm matches. Clone size is stated in some rows and not others, as once, few, many or a class when expanded.

>TRBD2|TRBV7-9|-|TRBJ2-2
TGTGCCAGCGGCGGGACTAGCGGGAGAGGGACCGGGGAGCTGTTTTTT
CASGGTSGRGTGELFF
>-|TRBV6-1|-|TRBJ1-5
TGTGCCAGCAGTGAAGGGGGAGGGTTGAATGGTCAGCCCCAGCATTTT
CASSEGGGLNGQPQHF
>-|TRBV20-1|-|TRBJ1-2
TGCAGTGCTCTGATAGAAACTGGCTACACCTTC
CSALIETGYTF
>-|TRBV12-3/TRBV12-4|-|TRBJ1-2
TGTGCCAGCACCAGGACAGAAAACTATGGCTACACCTTC
CASTRTENYGYTF
>-|TRBV28|-|TRBJ2-1
TGTGCCAGCAGCCCCGGACTACCGTACGGGTACAATGAGCAGTTCTTC
CASSPGLPYGYNEQFF
>TRBD2|TRBV4-3|-|TRBJ2-1
TGCGCCAGCAGCCAAGGGTTTTTTGCGGGAGAATTCTTCAATGAGCAGTTCTTC
CASSQGFFAGEFFNEQFF
>TRBD2|TRBV7-3|once|TRBJ2-3
TGTGCCAGCAGCTTAACCTCCCCGAGGACTAGCGGGCCGGGCACAGATACGCAGTATTTT
CASSLTSPRTSGPGTDTQYF
>-|TRBV6-5|-|TRBJ2-2
TGTGCCAGCAGTACGACAGTGAACACCGGGGAGCTGTTTTTT
CASSTTVNTGELFF
>-|TRBV7-9|-|TRBJ1-4
TGTGCCAGCCAAGGGAGTGCAGCTAATGAAAAACTGTTTTTT
CASQGSAANEKLFF
>-|TRBV6-1|-|TRBJ2-3
TGTGCCAGCAGTGAAGGCCTGACTAGTCTTCTGGGCACAGATACGCAGTATTTT
CASSEGLTSLLGTDTQYF
>-|TRBV5-5|-|TRBJ2-7
TGTGCCAGCAGCGGCGGTGTGAGCTACGAGCAGTACTTC
CASSGGVSYEQYF
>TRBD2|TRBV2|-|TRBJ2-3
TGTGCCAGCAGCCCACTAGCGGGCACAGATACGCAGTATTTT
CASSPLAGTDTQYF
>TRBD1|TRBV5-1|-|TRBJ2-1
TGCGCCAGCAGCTTTGGAACAGGGGGCAGTGAGCAGTTCTTC
CASSFGTGGSEQFF
>-|TRBV28|-|TRBJ2-3
TGTGCCAGCAGTCTTTTCACAGATACGCAGTATTTT
CASSLFTDTQYF
>-|TRBV7-2|-|TRBJ1-2
TGTGCCAGCAGCCCGAGCGGGACGGTATATGGCTACACCTTC
CASSPSGTVYGYTF
>TRBD2|TRBV5-1|-|TRBJ2-7
TGCGCCAGCAGCTGGGAGGGACTAAAACTATCCGCCTACGAGCAGTACTTC
CASSWEGLKLSAYEQYF
>TRBD1|TRBV3-1/TRBV3-2|-|TRBJ1-4
TGTGCCAGCAGCCCTCCCGGACAGGAGAATGAAAAACTGTTTTTT
CASSPPGQENEKLFF
>-|TRBV6-5|-|TRBJ2-7
TGTGCCAGCAGTTACGGACAGCCCTACGAGCAGTACTTC
CASSYGQPYEQYF
>TRBD2|TRBV2|-|TRBJ2-1
TGTGCCAGCAGTGAAGCTCAAGATCTAGCGGGAGGGAATTTCAATGAGCAGTTCTTC
CASSEAQDLAGGNFNEQFF
>TRBD1|TRBV18|once|TRBJ1-4
TGTGCCAGCTCACCTAAACAGGGGGCAGGTGAAAAACTGTTTTTT
CASSPKQGAGEKLFF
>-|TRBV9|-|TRBJ2-1
TGTGCCAGCAGCGTAGCTACGGGGGGCCCCTACAATGAGCAGTTCTTC
CASSVATGGPYNEQFF
>-|TRBV11-2|-|TRBJ1-4
TGTGCCAGCAGCTTGTCCCGGACACCTAATGAAAAACTGTTTTTT
CASSLSRTPNEKLFF
>TRBD1|TRBV6-5|-|TRBJ2-1
TGTGCCAGCAGTTACTCGGGACAGGGCCTGGTGGATGAGCAGTTCTTC
CASSYSGQGLVDEQFF
>TRBD1|TRBV9|-|TRBJ1-2
TGTGCCAGCAGCAGACAGGGGGCGATCTATGGCTACACCTTC
CASSRQGAIYGYTF
>TRBD2|TRBV6-4|-|TRBJ2-3
TGTGCCAGCAGTGACTCGTTGCGGGGGACCACAGATACGCAGTATTTT
CASSDSLRGTTDTQYF
>TRBD2|TRBV5-1|-|TRBJ2-7
TGCGCCAGCAGATGGACTAGCGGAACCTCCTACGAGCAGTACTTC
CASRWTSGTSYEQYF
>-|TRBV5-1|once|TRBJ1-4
TGCGCCAGCAGCTTGGGTCGAGGGTTTGAAAAACTGTTTTTT
CASSLGRGFEKLFF
>TRBD1|TRBV10-3|-|TRBJ1-2
TGTGCCACGAGAACGACCCAGACAGGGGGCAACTATGGCTACACCTTC
CATRTTQTGGNYGYTF
>TRBD2|TRBV6-5|-|TRBJ2-3
TGTGCCAGCAGTTACTCGTCGGCGGGACTAACAGATACGCAGTATTTT
CASSYSSAGLTDTQYF
>-|TRBV6-2/TRBV6-3|-|TRBJ1-2
TGTGCCAGCAGTGACCGCGGGGGCCTTTTGGACTATGGCTACACCTTC
CASSDRGGLLDYGYTF
>TRBD2|TRBV5-1|-|TRBJ2-5
TGCGCCAGCAGCTTGTTACTAGCGGGAGTCCAAGAGACCCAGTACTTC
CASSLLLAGVQETQYF
>TRBD1|TRBV7-2|-|TRBJ1-2
TGTGCCAGCAGCCCCCGGGACAGTCGAGGCTACACCTTC
CASSPRDSRGYTF
>-|TRBV6-5|-|TRBJ2-7
TGTGCCAGCGATTTTGAGGGGGCCTACGAGCAGTACTTC
CASDFEGAYEQYF
>TRBD1|TRBV9|-|TRBJ2-2
TGTGCCAGCAGCGGCTTTCCGGGACAGCGGACCGGGGAGCTGTTTTTT
CASSGFPGQRTGELFF